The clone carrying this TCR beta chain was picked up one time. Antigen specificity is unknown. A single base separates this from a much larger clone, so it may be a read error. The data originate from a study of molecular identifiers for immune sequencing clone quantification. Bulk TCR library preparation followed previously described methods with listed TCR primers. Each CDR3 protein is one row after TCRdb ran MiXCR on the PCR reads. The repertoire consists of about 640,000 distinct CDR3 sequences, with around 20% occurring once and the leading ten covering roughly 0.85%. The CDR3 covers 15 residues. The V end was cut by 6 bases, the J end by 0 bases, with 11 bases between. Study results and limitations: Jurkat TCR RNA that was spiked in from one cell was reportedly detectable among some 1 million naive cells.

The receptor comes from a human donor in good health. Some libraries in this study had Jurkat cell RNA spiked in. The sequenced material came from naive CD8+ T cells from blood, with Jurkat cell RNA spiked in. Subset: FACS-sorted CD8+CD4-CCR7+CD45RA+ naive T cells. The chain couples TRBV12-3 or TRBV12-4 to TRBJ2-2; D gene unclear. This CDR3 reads CASSKRTANTGELFF. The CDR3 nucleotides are TGTGCCAGCAGCAAAAGGACGGCGAACACCGGGGAGCTGTTTTTT.